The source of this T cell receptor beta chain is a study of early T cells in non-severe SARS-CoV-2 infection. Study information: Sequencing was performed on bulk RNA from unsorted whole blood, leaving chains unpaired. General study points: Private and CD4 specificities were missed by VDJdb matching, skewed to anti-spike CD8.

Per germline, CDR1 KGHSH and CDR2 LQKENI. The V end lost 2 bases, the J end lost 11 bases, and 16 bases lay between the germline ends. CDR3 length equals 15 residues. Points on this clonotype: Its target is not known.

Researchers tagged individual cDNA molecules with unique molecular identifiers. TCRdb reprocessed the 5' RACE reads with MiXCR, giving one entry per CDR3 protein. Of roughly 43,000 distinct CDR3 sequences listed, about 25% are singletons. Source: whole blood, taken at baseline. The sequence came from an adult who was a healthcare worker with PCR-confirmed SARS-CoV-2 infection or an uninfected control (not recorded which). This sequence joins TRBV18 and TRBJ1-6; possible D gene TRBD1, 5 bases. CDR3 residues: CASSPIDSEIPPLHF. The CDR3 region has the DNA TGTGCCAGCTCACCAATTGACAGCGAAATTCCACCCCTCCACTTT. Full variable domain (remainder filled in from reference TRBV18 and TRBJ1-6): NAGVMQNPRHLVRRRGQEARLRCSPMKGHSHVYWYRQLPEEGLKFMVYLQKENIIDESGMPKERFSAEFPKEGPSILRIQQVVRGDSAAYFCASSPIDSEIPPLHFGNGTRLTVT.